The source of this TCR beta chain is a study of neurological immune-mediated disorders. Whole-study results and caveats: Multiple sclerosis, the disease with the least TCR clonal expansion, fell below healthy controls, whereas HTLV-1-associated myelopathy showed the most. No CDR3 amino acid sequences were shared by expanded clones across subjects, suggesting private repertoires in all groups.

Synthesis of cDNA was carried out by template-switch 5'RACE. The reaction used 10-nucleotide random UMIs. TCRdb reprocessed the 5' RACE reads with MiXCR, giving one entry per CDR3 protein. The profile shows under 50,000 distinct CDR3 sequences, about an eighth of them singletons. The germline gives CDR1 MGHRA, CDR2 YSYEKL. The CDR3 extends over 15 amino acids. The V end was cut by 4 bases, the J end by 9 bases, with 19 bases between. Time point in this sample: longitudinal time-point 2. On this clonotype: Its matching antigen is unknown.

This TCR derives from a male donor with HTLV-1-associated myelopathy (HAM/TSP). The chain carries TRBV4-1 and TRBJ1-5, with D perhaps matching TRBD1 (6 bases). Source material: PBMCs. CDR3 bases: TGCGCCAGCAGCCTACGGACGGGGGCCTCGGGGCCCCAGCATTTT. Protein product: CASSLRTGASGPQHF.